These T cell receptor beta chains were read from a single sample in a study of T cell repertoires in aging, cancer and after chemotherapy. Each CDR3 protein gets one entry after TCRdb re-called the multiplex PCR reads with MiXCR. The profile shows more than 500 distinct CDR3 sequences, roughly a fifth of them singletons. Specimen: blood. These receptors were collected from a human donor with a blood cancer. CDR3s include the opening cysteine and the closing phenylalanine or tryptophan. For some rows the clone size is stated as once, few or many, or as a class when expanded; others skip it.

>13|TRBV5-1|TRBJ1-4|few
CASRRWGQEKLFF
>14|TRBV19|TRBJ1-4|medium-sized
CASSTGTGVKKLFF
>14|TRBV2|TRBJ1-2|NA
CAASSGKSNYGYTF
>15|TRBV7-2|TRBJ2-7|few
CASSPVLAGATEQYF
>17|TRBV6-1|TRBJ2-7|NA
CASTPQVQGQPKYEQYF
>13|TRBV7-2|TRBJ2-1|NA
CASRYGRYNEQFF
>14|TRBV30|TRBJ1-4|large
CAWSYGRVNEKLFF
>14|TRBV10-3|TRBJ1-3|few
CAIRGTTSGNTIYF
>13|TRBV7-7|TRBJ2-3|NA
CASSTDRADTQYF
>12|TRBV20-1|TRBJ2-7|NA
CSAPGTSYEQYF
>14|TRBV5-1|TRBJ2-3|NA
CASSSGQGTDTQYF
>15|TRBV7-2|TRBJ2-3|NA
CASSLLREWADTQYF
>15|TRBV6-5|TRBJ1-1|large
CASSRAGTEGTEAFF
>14|TRBV19|TRBJ1-4|large
CASTTRTGGEKLFF
>12|TRBV20-1|TRBJ2-5|few
CSARRNQETQYF
>15|TRBV7-9|TRBJ2-7|NA
CASSSRGGGYDQQYF
>15|TRBV5-1|TRBJ2-2|few
CASSLDRGGTGELFF
>13|TRBV30|TRBJ1-2|NA
CAWSIRDQNGYTF
>15|TRBV5-1|TRBJ2-1|NA
CASSSTGEGYNEQFF
>14|TRBV20-1|TRBJ2-5|medium-sized
CSATPGQAGETQYF
>18|TRBV7-6|TRBJ1-5|medium-sized
CASSLYGRGVNSNQPQHF
>13|TRBV6-2/TRBV6-3|TRBJ1-1|medium-sized
CATSGGGGTEAFF
>12|TRBV15|TRBJ2-3|large
CATSRQEDTQYF
>18|TRBV15|TRBJ1-1|medium-sized
CATSRDGMVGDWGTEAFF
>15|TRBV19|TRBJ1-4|large
CASSIGASRGEKLFF
>15|TRBV6-6|TRBJ2-7|medium-sized
CASRSGVVDLYEQYF
>14|TRBV6-6|TRBJ1-3|medium-sized
CASSQTGAGNTIYF
>13|TRBV7-2|TRBJ2-7|few
CASSLAMVDEQYF
>17|TRBV4-2|TRBJ2-1|NA
CASSLLGRGRSGNEQFF